This TCR beta chain was captured in a study of CD8+ T cells in alopecia areata. General observations from the study: Elevated clonality characterized lesional scalp relative to normal scalp, particularly in alopecia totalis/universalis.

Germline loops: CDR1 KGHSH, CDR2 LQKENI. The CDR3 length is 12 residues. With 3 bases removed from V and 0 bases from J, the gap between germline ends came to 1 base. This clone was detected only a few times. Antigen: not known. Researchers picked out CD4+ and CD8+ T cells from PBMCs by sorting. Once RNA had been extracted, it was reverse transcribed into cDNA to act as the sequencing template. The protocol was immunoSEQ multiplex PCR, while the TCRdb copy is restricted to in-frame clones and leaves out a portion. The sample holds 150,000 or so clones, about 46% seen once. The material sequenced was CD8+ T cells sorted from blood, taken at week 0. This chain joins TRBV18 and TRBJ2-3; no firm D call. This sequence was found in a human donor with alopecia areata. CDR3 DNA sequence: TGTGCCAGCTCACCGAGCACAGATACGCAGTATTTT. As protein: CASSPSTDTQYF.